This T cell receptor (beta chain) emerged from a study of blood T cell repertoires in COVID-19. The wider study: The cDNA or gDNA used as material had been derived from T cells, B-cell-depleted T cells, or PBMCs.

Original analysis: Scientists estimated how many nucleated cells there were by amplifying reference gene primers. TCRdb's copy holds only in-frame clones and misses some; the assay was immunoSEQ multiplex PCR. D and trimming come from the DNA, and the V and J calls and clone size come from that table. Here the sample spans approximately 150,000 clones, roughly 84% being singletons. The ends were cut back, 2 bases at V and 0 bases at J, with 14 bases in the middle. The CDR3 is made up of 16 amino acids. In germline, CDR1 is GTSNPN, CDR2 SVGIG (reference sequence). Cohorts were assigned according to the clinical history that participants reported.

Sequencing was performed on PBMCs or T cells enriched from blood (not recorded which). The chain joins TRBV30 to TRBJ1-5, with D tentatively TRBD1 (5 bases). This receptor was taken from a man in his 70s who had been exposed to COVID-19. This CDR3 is CAWSFGAGSSNQPQHF. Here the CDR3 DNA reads TGTGCCTGGAGTTTTGGGGCCGGCAGTAGCAATCAGCCCCAGCATTTT.